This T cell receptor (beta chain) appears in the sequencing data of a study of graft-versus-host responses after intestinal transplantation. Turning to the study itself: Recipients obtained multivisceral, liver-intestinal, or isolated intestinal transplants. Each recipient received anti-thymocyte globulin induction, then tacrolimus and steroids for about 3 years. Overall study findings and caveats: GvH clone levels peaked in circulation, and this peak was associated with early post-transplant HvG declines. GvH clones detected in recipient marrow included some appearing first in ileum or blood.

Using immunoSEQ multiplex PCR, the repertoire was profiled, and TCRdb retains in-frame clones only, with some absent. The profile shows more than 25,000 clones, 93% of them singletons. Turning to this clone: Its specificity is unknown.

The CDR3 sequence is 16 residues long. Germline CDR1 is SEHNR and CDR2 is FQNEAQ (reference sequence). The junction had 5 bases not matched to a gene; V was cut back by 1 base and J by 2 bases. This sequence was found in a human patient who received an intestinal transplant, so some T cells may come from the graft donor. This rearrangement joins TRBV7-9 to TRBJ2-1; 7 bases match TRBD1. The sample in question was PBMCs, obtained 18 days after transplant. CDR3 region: CASSLGQGDTYNEQFF. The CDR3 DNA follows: TGTGCCAGCAGCTTAGGGCAGGGGGACACCTACAATGAGCAGTTCTTC. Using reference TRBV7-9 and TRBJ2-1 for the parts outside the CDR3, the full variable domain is DTGVSQNPRHKITKRGQNVTFRCDPISEHNRLYWYRQTLGQGPEFLTYFQNEAQLEKSRLLSDRFSAERPKGSFSTLEIQRTEQGDSAMYLCASSLGQGDTYNEQFFGPGTRLTVL.